This TCR beta chain was captured in a study of blood T cell repertoires in COVID-19. Study at large: Samples of COVID-19 (acute and convalescent) were obtained from the United States, Italy and Spain. The cDNA or gDNA used as material had been derived from T cells, B-cell-depleted T cells, or PBMCs.

Losses at the gene ends were 1 base for V and 4 bases for J; bases not matched to a gene: 7. CDR3 size: 16 residues. Germline V gene lookup returns CDR1 MDHEN and CDR2 SYDVKM. Only in-frame clones appear in the TCRdb table, and some are missing; sequencing was by immunoSEQ multiplex PCR. The sample records some 110,000 clones, about 82% being singletons. The sample was peripheral blood. The V gene is TRBV28, the J gene TRBJ1-5, with TRBD1 matching over 7 bases. The receptor comes from a human donor in a cohort sampled during active COVID-19. The CDR3 reads CASSLSLDRVNQPQHF. CDR3 sequence (DNA): TGTGCCAGCAGTTTATCCCTTGACAGGGTGAATCAGCCCCAGCATTTT.